Here is one TCR beta chain with its context. Its target is not known. Combining a sample-barcoded 5' primer with a J-beta primer mix, a second PCR ran for 7 to 11 cycles. From the 5' RACE reads, TCRdb called clonotypes with MiXCR, one entry per CDR3 protein. The data hold 1.2 million to 1.5 million distinct CDR3 sequences, with about 43% observed a single time. This sample was included in a study of blood T cells in healthy people across ages. General study findings and limits: A strong correlation between TCR beta diversity and naive T cell percentage was seen.

The sample was blood. The sequence was collected from a woman in her late teens or twenties in good health.

The CDR3 is CASSPVAGMAVGTQYF. The CDR3 DNA is TGCGCCAGCAGCCCGGTAGCGGGAATGGCGGTCGGTACCCAGTACTTC. This chain connects TRBV5-1 to TRBJ2-5, with 8 bases matching TRBD2. Germline trimming cut 4 bases from V and 8 bases from J; bases unmatched to any gene: 16. Germline-derived CDR1 and CDR2 are SGHRS and YFSETQ. The CDR3 has 16 residues.